The source of this TCR beta chain is a study of blood T cell repertoires in COVID-19. Study summary: From the United States, Italy and Spain came samples of acute and convalescent COVID-19.

The CDR3 loop spans 19 amino acids. The V gene end was trimmed by 4 bases and the J gene end by 5 bases; junction bases not matched to a gene: 14. The V gene's germline CDR1 is SGHRS and CDR2 YFSETQ. The method was immunoSEQ multiplex PCR; TCRdb's version includes in-frame clones alone and lacks a portion of them. The sample yields roughly 170,000 clones, 84% seen once. The chain recombines TRBV5-1 with TRBJ2-5; TRBD2 matches at 16 bases. Sequenced material: peripheral blood. This sequence was found in a human donor in a cohort sampled during active COVID-19. This CDR3 reads CASSPLGLAGGNAEETQYF. The CDR3 nucleotides are TGCGCCAGCAGCCCCCTGGGACTAGCGGGGGGGAACGCCGAGGAGACCCAGTACTTC.